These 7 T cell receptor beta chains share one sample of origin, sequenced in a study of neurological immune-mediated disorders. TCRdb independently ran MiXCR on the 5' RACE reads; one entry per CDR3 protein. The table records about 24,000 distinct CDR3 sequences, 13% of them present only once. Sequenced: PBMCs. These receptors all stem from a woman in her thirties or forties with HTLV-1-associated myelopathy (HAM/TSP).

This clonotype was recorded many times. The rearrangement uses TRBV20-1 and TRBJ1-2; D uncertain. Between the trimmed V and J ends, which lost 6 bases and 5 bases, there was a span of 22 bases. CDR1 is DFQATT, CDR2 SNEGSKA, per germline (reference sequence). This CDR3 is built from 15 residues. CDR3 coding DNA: TGCAGTGCCCCCTTGGCGGCCGTAAATAGTTATGGCTACACCTTC. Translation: CSAPLAAVNSYGYTF.

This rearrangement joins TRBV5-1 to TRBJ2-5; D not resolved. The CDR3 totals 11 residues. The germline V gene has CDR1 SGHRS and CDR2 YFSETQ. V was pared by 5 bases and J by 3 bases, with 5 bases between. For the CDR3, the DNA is TGCGCCAGCAGTTTCGAAGAGACCCAGTACTTC. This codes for CASSFEETQYF.

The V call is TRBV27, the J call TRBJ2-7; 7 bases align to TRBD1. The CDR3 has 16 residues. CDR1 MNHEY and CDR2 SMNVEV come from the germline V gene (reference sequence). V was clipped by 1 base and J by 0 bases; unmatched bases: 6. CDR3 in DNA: TGTGCCAGCAGTTTATTCTCGGGACAGAACTCCTACGAGCAGTACTTC. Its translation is CASSLFSGQNSYEQYF.

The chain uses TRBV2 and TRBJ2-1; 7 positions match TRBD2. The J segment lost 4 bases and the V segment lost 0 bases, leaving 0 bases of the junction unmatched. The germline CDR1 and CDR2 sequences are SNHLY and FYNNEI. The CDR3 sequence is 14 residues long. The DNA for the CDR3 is TGTGCCAGCAGTGAAGCGCGGGAGTACAATGAGCAGTTCTTC. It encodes CASSEAREYNEQFF.

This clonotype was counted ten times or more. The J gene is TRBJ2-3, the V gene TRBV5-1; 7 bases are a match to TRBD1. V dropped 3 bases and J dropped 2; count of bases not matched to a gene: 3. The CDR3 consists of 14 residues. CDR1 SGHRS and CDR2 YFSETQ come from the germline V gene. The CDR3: CASSWDSYTDTQYF. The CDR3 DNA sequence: TGCGCCAGCAGCTGGGACAGTTACACAGATACGCAGTATTTT.

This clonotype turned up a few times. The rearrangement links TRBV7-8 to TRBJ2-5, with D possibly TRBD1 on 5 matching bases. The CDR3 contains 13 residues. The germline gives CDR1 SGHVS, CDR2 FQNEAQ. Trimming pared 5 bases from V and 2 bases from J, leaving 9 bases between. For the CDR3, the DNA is TGTGCCAGCAGCCGGACACCTCAAGAGACCCAGTACTTC. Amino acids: CASSRTPQETQYF.

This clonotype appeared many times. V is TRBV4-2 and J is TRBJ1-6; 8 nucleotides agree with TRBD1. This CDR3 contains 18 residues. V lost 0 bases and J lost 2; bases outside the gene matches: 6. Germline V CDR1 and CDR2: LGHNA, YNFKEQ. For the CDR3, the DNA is TGTGCCAGCAGCCAAGATTCTGGACAGGGAGCCTATAATTCACCCCTCCACTTT. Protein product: CASSQDSGQGAYNSPLHF.